The rows below give T cell receptor beta chains drawn from one sample of a study of blood T cell repertoires in COVID-19. Profiling relied on immunoSEQ multiplex PCR, and the TCRdb table lists in-frame clones only, not all of them. Altogether more than 100,000 clones are present, approximately 89% being singletons, with the ten largest covering 15% to 20%. Source material: peripheral blood. The source of these receptors is a woman aged 80 or older in a cohort sampled during active COVID-19. Each CDR3 is given with its conserved first and last residue. Fields, in order: D gene, clone size, J gene, V gene, CDR3 DNA, CDR3 protein. The D gene is left open where the match is weak. Clone size is shown for a subset of rows, as once, few, many or a class of expanded clone.

TRBD1,.,TRBJ2-3,TRBV5-1,TGCGCCAGCAGCTTGGCGGGACAGGGAACAGATACGCAGTATTTT,CASSLAGQGTDTQYF
TRBD2,.,TRBJ2-5,TRBV19,TGTGCCAGTAGTAGGACTAGCGGGACCCTCCAAGAGACCCAGTACTTC,CASSRTSGTLQETQYF
TRBD2,.,TRBJ2-1,TRBV4-2,TGTGCCAGCCGCGAATCCTATGGGGGACTAGCGGTTAATGAGCAGTTCTTC,CASRESYGGLAVNEQFF
.,.,TRBJ2-7,TRBV28,TGTGCCAGCACGGGAGGGGGCGGTTACGAGCAGTACTTC,CASTGGGGYEQYF
.,.,TRBJ1-3,TRBV3-1/TRBV3-2,TGTGCCAGCAGCCTCCAGGCGGGGTCTGGAAACACCATATATTTT,CASSLQAGSGNTIYF
TRBD1,.,TRBJ1-1,TRBV2,TGTGCCAGCAGTGAAGCGGGGACAGTTGATACTGAAGCTTTCTTT,CASSEAGTVDTEAFF
.,.,TRBJ2-3,TRBV3-1/TRBV3-2,TGTGCCAGCAGCCAAGGAGGCGTCAGCACAGATACGCAGTATTTT,CASSQGGVSTDTQYF
TRBD1,.,TRBJ2-1,TRBV18,TGTGCCAGCTCACCGGGGACAGGGGGCAGGGATGAGCAGTTCTTC,CASSPGTGGRDEQFF
.,.,TRBJ2-1,TRBV7-9,TGTGCCAGCAGCTTAGACTACACATACAATGAGCAGTTCTTC,CASSLDYTYNEQFF
.,.,TRBJ1-3,TRBV6-5,TGTGCCAGCAGTTATGCTGCGGGGTCCGATGGAAACACCATATATTTT,CASSYAAGSDGNTIYF
.,.,TRBJ1-1,TRBV4-1,TGCGCCAGCAGCAGAGGCGGGGGCGGGAACACTGAAGCTTTCTTT,CASSRGGGGNTEAFF
TRBD1,.,TRBJ1-3,TRBV6-2/TRBV6-3,TGTGCCAGCAGGCCTACCGGGACAGTTAATCGAAACACCATATATTTT,CASRPTGTVNRNTIYF
TRBD2,once,TRBJ2-5,TRBV28,TGTGCCAGCAATCTGGAGGCTAGCGGGAGCCTGCACGAGACCCAGTACTTC,CASNLEASGSLHETQYF
.,.,TRBJ2-5,TRBV2,TGTGCCAGCAGTGAGGTTGCGGCACAGTACTTC,CASSEVAAQYF
TRBD1,.,TRBJ2-5,TRBV25-1,TGTGCCAGCAGTGTACAGGGACAGCAAGAGACCCAGTACTTC,CASSVQGQQETQYF
.,large,TRBJ1-3,TRBV10-3,TGTGCCATCAGTGAGTCCCGCAGGCTGCCCGGAAACACCATATATTTT,CAISESRRLPGNTIYF
.,.,TRBJ1-1,TRBV7-2,TGTGCCAGCAGCCCCAGGGTGAACACTGAAGCTTTCTTT,CASSPRVNTEAFF
.,.,TRBJ2-1,TRBV12-3/TRBV12-4,TGTGCCAGCAGTACGCGATTGAATGAGCAGTTCTTC,CASSTRLNEQFF
TRBD1,.,TRBJ1-5,TRBV19,TGTGCCAGTAGTATAACACAGGGGGCTCAGCAGCCCCAGCATTTT,CASSITQGAQQPQHF
.,.,TRBJ1-1,TRBV24-1,TGTGCCACCAGTGGGGCCCCGAACACTGAAGCTTTCTTT,CATSGAPNTEAFF
TRBD2,once,TRBJ2-5,TRBV5-3,TGTGCCAGAAGCTTGCGGGGACTAGTTGAGACCCAGTACTTC,CARSLRGLVETQYF
.,.,TRBJ2-2,TRBV5-6,TGTGCCAGCAGCATCTATGGGGGGGCGAGGAACACCGGGGAGCTGTTTTTT,CASSIYGGARNTGELFF
.,.,TRBJ2-5,TRBV7-2,TGTGCCAGCAGCTCCCCCAGGGAGGACCCCGGTTTTCAAGAGACCCAGTACTTC,CASSSPREDPGFQETQYF
.,once,TRBJ1-1,TRBV5-1,TGCGCCAGCAGCTTGGTCAGGGCCACTGAAGCTTTCTTT,CASSLVRATEAFF
.,once,TRBJ1-5,TRBV30,TGTGCCTGGAGCCCCCTCAACGGACACAATCAGCCCCAGCATTTT,CAWSPLNGHNQPQHF
TRBD1,.,TRBJ2-7,TRBV28,TGTGCCAGCAGATCCCCCGGGACAGGGGAGTACGAGCAGTACTTC,CASRSPGTGEYEQYF
TRBD2,.,TRBJ2-1,TRBV7-7,TGTGCTAGCAGCTTAGCGGGAGGACTAGCGGCGGGAAATGAGCAGTTCTTC,CASSLAGGLAAGNEQFF
TRBD2,.,TRBJ2-1,TRBV9,TGTGCCAGCAGCGTAGTATCGAGTGTGGCGGGGGGGCACTACAATGAGCAGTTCTTC,CASSVVSSVAGGHYNEQFF
.,.,TRBJ2-7,TRBV2,TGTGCCAGCACCCTCCTCCCGTTATCCGAGCAGTACTTC,CASTLLPLSEQYF
TRBD1,few,TRBJ1-2,TRBV27,TGTGCCAGCAGTTTAGGGTGGGACAGGGGCTACTATGGCTACACCTTC,CASSLGWDRGYYGYTF
.,.,TRBJ1-2,TRBV27,TGTGCCAGCAAGTCACCGGGGGGAATAAACTATGGCTACACCTTC,CASKSPGGINYGYTF
.,.,TRBJ1-1,TRBV28,TGTGCCAGCAGTCTACGTCGGGGGGCGCGCACTGAAGCTTTCTTT,CASSLRRGARTEAFF
TRBD1,.,TRBJ2-5,TRBV24-1,TGTGCCACCAGAGTCACAGGGGAAAGGGGGCAAGAGACCCAGTACTTC,CATRVTGERGQETQYF
.,.,TRBJ1-1,TRBV18,TGTGCCAGCTCAGTATACAGGGACCCGAACACTGAAGCTTTCTTT,CASSVYRDPNTEAFF
.,.,TRBJ1-1,TRBV18,TGTGCCAGCTCACCCCAGCAGACAAACACTGAAGCTTTCTTT,CASSPQQTNTEAFF
.,.,TRBJ1-2,TRBV9,TGTGCCAGCAGCGTAGGGGTTGGAGAGTGGGATGGCTACACCTTC,CASSVGVGEWDGYTF
.,.,TRBJ1-5,TRBV6-5,TGTGCCAGCATCCGGGGACTCGACGGGACCCAGCATTTT,CASIRGLDGTQHF
TRBD1,.,TRBJ1-2,TRBV11-2,TGTGCCAGCAGCAGGGACAGCTATGGCTACACCTTC,CASSRDSYGYTF